The 32 T cell receptor beta chains below come from one sample, sequenced in a study of cytomegalovirus exposure and HLA in healthy donors. Researchers ran the PCR with 60 Vbeta and 13 Jbeta primers. The method was immunoSEQ multiplex PCR; TCRdb's version includes in-frame clones alone and lacks a portion of them. The table lists about 110,000 clones, approximately 79% of them singletons, with 3% to 3.5% in the top ten. Specimen: PBMCs. The receptor source for this set is a woman aged 40 to 49 in good health and CMV-seronegative.

The rearrangement uses TRBV28 and TRBJ2-3, with TRBD2 identical over 7 bases. V gave up 3 bases and J gave up 4 bases; unmatched junction bases: 4. Germline V gene sequence: CDR1 MDHEN, CDR2 SYDVKM. The CDR3 has 14 residues. The CDR3 region is CASSFSGGADTQYF. The CDR3 DNA follows: TGTGCCAGCAGTTTTAGTGGGGGGGCAGATACGCAGTATTTT.

The V and J genes are TRBV27 and TRBJ2-5, with 7 bases lining up with TRBD2. This CDR3 contains 18 residues. V was pared by 4 bases and J by 5 bases, with 19 bases of the junction left unmatched. Germline CDR1 MNHEY, CDR2 SMNVEV (reference sequence). CDR3 residues: CASSSSPDTRGFRETQYF. CDR3 sequence (DNA): TGTGCCAGCAGTTCCTCCCCGGACACGCGGGGGTTCAGGGAGACCCAGTACTTC.

The chain joins TRBV9 to TRBJ2-2, with D possibly being TRBD1 (6 bases). CDR1 and CDR2 (germline): SGDLS, YYNGEE. This CDR3 has 16 residues. Trimming took off 3 bases at V and 2 bases at J, with 14 bases between the two ends. The CDR3 coding sequence is TGTGCCAGCAGCGCCGTCGCCAGGGGCAACACCGGGGAGCTGTTTTTT. Its translation: CASSAVARGNTGELFF.

In DNA, the CDR3 is TGTGCCAGTCGGACTAGCGGAGGTTACGAGCAGTACTTC. This gives the protein CASRTSGGYEQYF. The chain is built from TRBV6-5 and TRBJ2-7, with 10 bases lining up with TRBD2. Trimming removed 9 bases from V and 4 bases from J; junction bases left unmatched: 6. This CDR3 is 13 amino acids long. Germline V gene data show CDR1 as MNHEY and CDR2 as SVGAGI.

This sequence joins TRBV5-1 and TRBJ2-2, with 8 bases matching TRBD1. The CDR3 loop spans 16 amino acids. CDR1 is SGHRS and CDR2 is YFSETQ in the germline V gene. V lost 0 bases and J lost 4; bases outside the gene matches: 5. This chain's CDR3 is CASSLAGQGATGELFF. The CDR3 nucleotides read TGCGCCAGCAGCTTGGCGGGTCAGGGGGCCACCGGGGAGCTGTTTTTT.

This clone came up a few times. The chain employs TRBV30 and TRBJ2-7, with a weak D call TRBD1 (6 bases). The CDR3 is 12 amino acids. Germline V CDR1 and CDR2: GTSNPN, SVGIG (reference sequence). Trimming pared 0 bases from V and 5 bases from J, leaving 8 bases between. CDR3 sequence: CAWSVRGNEQYF. The CDR3 bases are TGTGCCTGGAGTGTGAGGGGGAACGAGCAGTACTTC.

The chain combines TRBV6-6 with TRBJ1-5; D unclear. Germline CDR1 and CDR2: MNHNY and SVGAGI (reference sequence). V lost 6 bases and J lost 7, with 13 bases in between. The CDR3 length is 13 residues. CDR3 protein: CASSERGWQPQHF. The CDR3 region has the DNA TGTGCCAGCAGCGAGAGAGGGTGGCAGCCCCAGCATTTT.

This sequence joins TRBV28 and TRBJ1-3; perhaps TRBD1 as D (5 bases). There are 16 residues in the CDR3. Trimming cost V 1 base and J 8 bases, with 18 bases left between them. Germline V gene data show CDR1 as MDHEN and CDR2 as SYDVKM. DNA of the CDR3: TGTGCCAGCAGTTTATATGGGGCACGAGGAAGGGACACCATATATTTT. It yields the protein CASSLYGARGRDTIYF. The full variable domain, its missing parts supplied by reference TRBV28 and TRBJ1-3, is DVKVTQSSRYLVKRTGEKVFLECVQDMDHENMFWYRQDPGLGLRLIYFSYDVKMKEKGDIPEGYSVSREKKERFSLILESASTNQTSMYLCASSLYGARGRDTIYFGEGSWLTVV.

The chain is built from TRBV7-2 and TRBJ2-7, with D perhaps TRBD2 (6 bases). The V gene lost 1 base and the J gene lost 3 bases, with 13 bases spanning the gap. The CDR3 covers 15 residues. CDR1 is SGHTA, CDR2 FQGNSA, per germline. The CDR3 sequence: CASSLVTLANYEQYF. In DNA form, the CDR3 reads TGTGCCAGCAGCTTAGTAACCCTAGCGAACTACGAGCAGTACTTC.

On this clone: Other DNA variants within this sample encode the same CDR3. This chain links TRBV6-1 with TRBJ2-7; D gene unclear. V was cut by 7 bases and J by 4 bases, with 20 bases left in between. Germline V gene lookup returns CDR1 MNHNS and CDR2 SASEGT. This CDR3 spans 15 amino acids. In DNA, the CDR3 is TGTGCCAGCACTTTTGAATGGCAGGTAAAATACGAGCAGTACTTC. Amino acid sequence: CASTFEWQVKYEQYF.

The V call is TRBV7-9, the J call TRBJ2-7; the match to TRBD2 covers 9 bases. V lost 5 bases and J lost 1; bases outside the gene matches: 3. CDR3 length: 14 amino acids. The germline gives CDR1 SEHNR, CDR2 FQNEAQ (reference sequence). This chain's CDR3 is CASSPLAGSYEQYF. DNA for the CDR3: TGTGCCAGCAGCCCGCTAGCGGGATCCTACGAGCAGTACTTC.

The CDR3 coding sequence is TGTGCCAGCAGCCGCCGGGGGGCCAACGTCCTGACTTTC. Its translation: CASSRRGANVLTF. This chain connects TRBV7-2 to TRBJ2-6; unclear D gene. The V gene lost 5 bases and the J gene lost 4 bases, with 6 bases spanning the gap. The germline CDR1 and CDR2 sequences are SGHTA and FQGNSA. The CDR3 is 13 residues long. The full variable domain, with the rest looked up from reference TRBV7-2 and TRBJ2-6, is GAGVSQSPSNKVTEKGKDVELRCDPISGHTALYWYRQSLGQGLEFLIYFQGNSAPDKSGLPSDRFSAERTGGSVSTLTIQRTQQEDSAVYLCASSRRGANVLTFGAGSRLTVL.

The rearrangement uses TRBV6-1 and TRBJ1-2; 7 bases fit TRBD1. Germline CDR1 is MNHNS and CDR2 is SASEGT. The CDR3 runs to 14 residues. With 9 bases clipped from V and 1 base from J, the junction kept 8 bases outside the gene matches. CDR3 in DNA: TGTGCCAGTGCCGGACAGGACCATAACTATGGCTACACCTTC. This codes for CASAGQDHNYGYTF.

The genes are TRBV7-9 and TRBJ2-7, with 10 bases aligning to TRBD2. The germline CDR1 and CDR2 sequences are SEHNR and FQNEAQ (reference sequence). V lost 1 base to trimming and J lost 4 bases; unmatched junction nucleotides: 7. The CDR3 is made up of 16 amino acids. CDR3 in amino acids: CASSLGRGLAAYEQYF. The CDR3 bases are TGTGCCAGCAGCTTAGGTCGCGGACTAGCGGCATACGAGCAGTACTTC.

The rearrangement joins TRBV5-4 to TRBJ2-1, with D unclear. Per germline, CDR1 SGHNT and CDR2 YYREEE (reference sequence). With 2 bases removed from V and 5 bases from J, the gap between germline ends came to 14 bases. The CDR3 extends over 15 amino acids. The DNA of the CDR3 is TGTGCCAGCAGCTTAGCTAGGTATCGCGACAATGAGCAGTTCTTC. Amino acid sequence: CASSLARYRDNEQFF.

This chain uses TRBV29-1 with TRBJ2-3; 13 positions agree with TRBD2. V shed 5 bases, J shed 6 bases, and the junction held 11 bases outside the gene matches. The germline gives CDR1 SQVTM, CDR2 ANQGSEA. The CDR3 consists of 16 residues. CDR3: CSVPGRTSGRRDTQYF. In DNA, the CDR3 is TGCAGCGTTCCCGGGAGGACTAGCGGGAGAAGGGATACGCAGTATTTT.

The sample holds a few counts of this clone. The chain links TRBV19 to TRBJ1-6; 10 positions match TRBD1. Germline V lookup: CDR1 LNHDA, CDR2 SQIVND (reference sequence). Losses at the gene ends were 7 bases for V and 9 bases for J; bases not matched to a gene: 3. The CDR3 length is 13 residues. DNA of the CDR3: TGTGCCAGTACCCGGGACAGGGGTTCACCCCTCCACTTT. Residues: CASTRDRGSPLHF.

The chain joins TRBV28 to TRBJ2-2; D is unresolved. The CDR3 is made up of 12 amino acids. V gave up 6 bases and J gave up 5 bases, with 7 bases separating them. CDR1 and CDR2 from the germline V gene are MDHEN and SYDVKM. For the CDR3, the DNA is TGTGCCAGCAGCCTTTCTACCGGGGAGCTGTTTTTT. The encoded protein is CASSLSTGELFF.

J is TRBJ1-6 and V is TRBV19; TRBD1 is a possible D gene (5 bases). Per germline, CDR1 LNHDA and CDR2 SQIVND (reference sequence). V was pared by 7 bases and J by 7 bases, with 11 bases between. The CDR3 loop spans 13 amino acids. The CDR3: CASTPRGNSPLHF. The CDR3 region has the DNA TGTGCCAGTACCCCTCGGGGGAATTCACCCCTCCACTTT.

The chain employs TRBV5-1 and TRBJ2-3; D ambiguous. The germline V gene encodes CDR1 SGHRS and CDR2 YFSETQ. Trimming removed 0 bases from V and 0 bases from J, with 8 bases in between. The CDR3 contains 15 residues. The chain's CDR3 is CASSLAVASTDTQYF. CDR3 bases: TGCGCCAGCAGCTTGGCCGTGGCTAGCACAGATACGCAGTATTTT.

A remark on this clone: The sample carries other DNA sequences with the same CDR3. The rearrangement uses TRBV18 and TRBJ2-5, with TRBD1 identical over 7 bases. Germline V gives CDR1 KGHSH, CDR2 LQKENI. The ends lost 3 bases at V and 0 bases at J; junction bases unmatched: 1. The CDR3 spans 14 residues. Written as DNA, the CDR3 is TGTGCCAGCTCACCTGGACAGGACCAAGAGACCCAGTACTTC. Amino acids: CASSPGQDQETQYF.

The rearrangement uses TRBV6-5 and TRBJ1-1; perhaps TRBD1 as D (5 bases). The V gene lost 6 bases and the J gene lost 1 base, with 12 bases spanning the gap. Looked up from germline, CDR1 is MNHEY and CDR2 is SVGAGI. The CDR3 runs to 14 residues. In DNA, the CDR3 is TGTGCCAGCAGCCACCGGGGGGGGAACACTGAAGCTTTCTTT. This sequence encodes CASSHRGGNTEAFF.

The V and J genes are TRBV7-6 and TRBJ2-3; D gene uncertain. The CDR3 has 12 amino acids. The V gene's germline CDR1 is SGHVS and CDR2 FNYEAQ. Trimming pared 1 base from V and 4 bases from J, leaving 3 bases between. CDR3 in amino acids: CASSLVADTQYF. CDR3 nucleotides: TGTGCCAGCAGCTTAGTCGCAGATACGCAGTATTTT.

In this sample, this clone turned up a few times. This chain uses TRBV19 with TRBJ1-5; D possibly corresponds to TRBD1 (5 bases). Germline values: CDR1 LNHDA, CDR2 SQIVND (reference sequence). V was trimmed by 3 bases and J by 7 bases, leaving 10 bases between them. The CDR3 is 13 residues long. Here the CDR3 DNA reads TGTGCCAGTAGTATTCAGGGTGGACAGCCCCAGCATTTT. This translates into CASSIQGGQPQHF.

As regards this clone: As the CDR3 is not closed by the conserved phenylalanine or tryptophan, this likely results from a read error. Because the CDR3's place on the DNA is in doubt, the DNA is left out and the CDR3 is given as listed by TCRdb. CDR3 in amino acids: CSARGDTSGG. J is TRBJ2-7 and V is TRBV20-1; the table gives TRBD1 as D, unverified against the DNA. The CDR3 has 10 amino acids, counting both end residues. Germline CDR1 and CDR2: DFQATT and SNEGSKA (reference sequence).

The chain employs TRBV10-3 and TRBJ1-6; TRBD1 is a possible D gene (5 bases). Trimming left V 2 bases short and J 3 bases short, with 14 bases between. The CDR3 is made up of 17 amino acids. Germline V gene data show CDR1 as ENHRY and CDR2 as SYGVKD. The DNA of the CDR3 is TGTGCCATCAGTGAGGCGGGGGAGGTTGGCTATAATTCACCCCTCCACTTT. Residues: CAISEAGEVGYNSPLHF.

The V call is TRBV9, the J call TRBJ2-3, with 9 bases aligning to TRBD2. Germline V gene sequence: CDR1 SGDLS, CDR2 YYNGEE. CDR3 size: 15 residues. J lost 4 bases, V lost 3 bases, and 6 bases had no gene match. The CDR3 here is CASSGSGGRADTQYF. The CDR3 nucleotides read TGTGCCAGCAGCGGTAGCGGGGGACGGGCAGATACGCAGTATTTT.

The J gene is TRBJ2-1, the V gene TRBV7-2; TRBD2 matches at 9 bases. V shed 0 bases, J shed 11 bases, and the junction held 2 bases outside the gene matches. This CDR3 region has 13 residues. Per germline, CDR1 SGHTA and CDR2 FQGNSA. The CDR3 is CASSLAREGQQFF. DNA for the CDR3: TGTGCCAGCAGCTTAGCGCGGGAGGGTCAGCAGTTCTTC.

This clone has only one observation. The V and J genes are TRBV18 and TRBJ1-3, with 11 nucleotides matching TRBD1. Germline CDR1 KGHSH, CDR2 LQKENI. With V trimmed by 3 bases and J by 2 bases, 3 bases remained unmatched. This CDR3 has 16 residues. The CDR3 region has the DNA TGTGCCAGCTCACCGGACAGGGGGCAAACTGGAAACACCATATATTTT. Translated: CASSPDRGQTGNTIYF.

The chain has TRBV23-1 and TRBJ1-5; 7 bases fit TRBD1. TRBV23-1 is sorted into the ORF group, with uncertain function. V gave up 10 bases and J gave up 3 bases; unmatched junction bases: 9. The CDR3 is made up of 14 amino acids. CDR3 coding DNA: TGCGCCACCTGCGACAGGGTGAACAATCAGCCCCAGCATTTT. Translated, it gives CATCDRVNNQPQHF.

V gene TRBV7-2 combines with J gene TRBJ1-5; D is perhaps TRBD1 (5 bases). Germline V gene lookup returns CDR1 SGHTA and CDR2 FQGNSA. V dropped 5 bases and J dropped 3 bases, with 20 bases sitting between them. CDR3 length equals 17 residues. The CDR3 reads CASSTSGGGEPNQPQHF. DNA of the CDR3: TGTGCCAGCAGCACATCGGGAGGAGGGGAGCCCAATCAGCCCCAGCATTTT.

This clone was observed a few times. This chain links TRBV6-1 with TRBJ2-5; tentatively, D is TRBD2 (5 bases). Germline CDR1 reads MNHNS; CDR2 reads SASEGT. The V and J ends lost 7 bases and 2 bases respectively, with 14 bases between them. This CDR3 contains 14 residues. CDR3 protein: CASTRWERQETQYF. CDR3 DNA: TGTGCCAGCACCCGATGGGAGAGACAAGAGACCCAGTACTTC.